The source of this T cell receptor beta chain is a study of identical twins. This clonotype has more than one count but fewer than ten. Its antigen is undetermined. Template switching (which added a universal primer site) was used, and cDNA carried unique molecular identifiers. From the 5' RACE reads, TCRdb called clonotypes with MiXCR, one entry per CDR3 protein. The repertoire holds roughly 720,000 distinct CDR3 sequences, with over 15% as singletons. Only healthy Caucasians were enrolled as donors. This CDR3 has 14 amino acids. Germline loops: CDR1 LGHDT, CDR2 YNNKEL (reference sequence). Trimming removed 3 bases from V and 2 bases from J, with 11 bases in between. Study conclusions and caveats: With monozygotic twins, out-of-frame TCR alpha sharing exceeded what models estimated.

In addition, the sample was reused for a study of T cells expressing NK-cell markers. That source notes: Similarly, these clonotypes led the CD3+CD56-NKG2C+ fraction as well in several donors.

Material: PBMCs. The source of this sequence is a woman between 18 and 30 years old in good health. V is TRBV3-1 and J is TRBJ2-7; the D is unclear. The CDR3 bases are TGTGCCAGCAGCCAGACGGGTCTCGCCTACGAGCAGTACTTC. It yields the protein CASSQTGLAYEQYF.